The 18 T cell receptor beta chains in this list originate from one sample, sequenced in a study of cytomegalovirus exposure and HLA in healthy donors. TCRdb's copy holds only in-frame clones and misses some; the assay was immunoSEQ multiplex PCR. The sample consists of over 150,000 clones, roughly 86% of them appearing once. Specimen: PBMCs. The receptors stem from a human donor in good health.

The rearrangement links TRBV18 to TRBJ1-2, with TRBD1 identical over 9 bases. V trimming: 5 bases; J trimming: 5 bases; junction bases outside the gene matches: 3. Per germline, CDR1 KGHSH and CDR2 LQKENI. The CDR3 covers 13 residues. The DNA of the CDR3 is TGTGCCAGCTCATCGGGACAGGGTTATGGCTACACCTTC. Amino acids: CASSSGQGYGYTF.

The chain recombines TRBV5-4 with TRBJ2-1, with 12 nucleotides matching TRBD2. In germline, CDR1 is SGHNT, CDR2 YYREEE (reference sequence). The CDR3 has 19 residues. The ends lost 2 bases at V and 6 bases at J; junction bases unmatched: 15. The CDR3 spells CASSLGLSWTSGATNEQFF. CDR3 sequence (DNA): TGTGCCAGCAGCTTAGGGTTGAGTTGGACTAGCGGGGCGACCAATGAGCAGTTCTTC.

The sample holds one count of this clone. The J gene is TRBJ1-1, the V gene TRBV6-6, with 7 bases lining up with TRBD1. The germline gives CDR1 MNHNY, CDR2 SVGAGI (reference sequence). The junction had 9 bases not matched to a gene; V was cut back by 2 bases and J by 6 bases. This CDR3 contains 15 residues. In nucleotides, the CDR3 is TGTGCCAGCAGTTACCTGACAGGGTCGAATGCTGAAGCTTTCTTT. This translates into CASSYLTGSNAEAFF.

The chain joins TRBV30 to TRBJ2-1, with 9 bases identical to TRBD1. The trim removed 5 bases at V and 2 bases at J, leaving 7 bases unmatched. Germline V lookup: CDR1 GTSNPN, CDR2 SVGIG (reference sequence). The CDR3 is 15 residues long. CDR3 DNA sequence: TGTGCCTGGGCCCGGGACAGGGTTACCTACAATGAGCAGTTCTTC. Encoded protein: CAWARDRVTYNEQFF.

V usage is TRBV11-1 and J usage is TRBJ1-1, with a possible D match to TRBD1 (6 bases). The V gene lost 2 bases and the J gene lost 1 base, with 14 bases spanning the gap. The CDR3 sequence is 16 residues long. Germline CDR1 and CDR2: SGHAT and FQDESV (reference sequence). CDR3 sequence: CASSLPLGRGNTEAFF. The CDR3 region has the DNA TGTGCCAGCAGCTTACCCCTCGGCAGGGGGAACACTGAAGCTTTCTTT. Filled out from reference TRBV11-1 and TRBJ1-1, the complete variable domain reads EAEVAQSPRYKITEKSQAVAFWCDPISGHATLYWYRQILGQGPELLVQFQDESVVDDSQLPKDRFSAERLKGVDSTLKIQPAELGDSAMYLCASSLPLGRGNTEAFFGQGTRLTVV.

This chain connects TRBV2 to TRBJ2-7; D is perhaps TRBD1 (6 bases). The germline gives CDR1 SNHLY, CDR2 FYNNEI. The germline V and J ends were trimmed by 2 bases and 7 bases, with 15 bases remaining between them. The CDR3 spans 14 residues. The CDR3 spells CASSEIRGRGEQYF. CDR3 coding DNA: TGTGCCAGCAGTGAAATTCGGGGAAGGGGGGAGCAGTACTTC.

This chain joins TRBV5-4 and TRBJ1-1, with D unclear. This CDR3 is 12 amino acids long. The germline V and J ends were trimmed by 4 bases and 6 bases, with 10 bases remaining between them. The germline gives CDR1 SGHNT, CDR2 YYREEE (reference sequence). CDR3 sequence reads: CASSRTGSEAFF. CDR3 bases: TGTGCCAGCAGCAGAACCGGGTCTGAAGCTTTCTTT.

This chain joins TRBV15 and TRBJ2-7, with no clear D. Germline V CDR1 and CDR2: LNHNV, YYDKDF (reference sequence). This CDR3 region has 17 residues. V was shortened by 0 bases and J by 0 bases, with 15 bases between the two germline ends. The CDR3 DNA reads TGTGCCACCAGCAGAGATGGTTGGGCAGACCTCTCCTACGAGCAGTACTTC. Amino acid sequence: CATSRDGWADLSYEQYF. Using reference TRBV15 and TRBJ2-7 for the parts outside the CDR3, the full variable domain is DAMVIQNPRYQVTQFGKPVTLSCSQTLNHNVMYWYQQKSSQAPKLLFHYYDKDFNNEADTPDNFQSRRPNTSFCFLDIRSPGLGDTAMYLCATSRDGWADLSYEQYFGPGTRLTVT.

This chain uses TRBV6-5 with TRBJ1-1; 8 nucleotides agree with TRBD1. After removal of 2 bases from V and 4 bases from J, the junction contained 3 bases not matched to a gene. CDR1 MNHEY and CDR2 SVGAGI come from the germline V gene. The CDR3 contains 14 residues. The CDR3: CASSYDRGFTEAFF. DNA for the CDR3: TGTGCCAGCAGTTACGACAGGGGATTCACTGAAGCTTTCTTT.

In nucleotides, the CDR3 is TGTGCCAGCAGCAACCACGGACAGTTCACAGATACGCAGTATTTT. This codes for CASSNHGQFTDTQYF. V is TRBV11-2 and J is TRBJ2-3, with a possible D match to TRBD1 (6 bases). Looked up from germline, CDR1 is SGHAT and CDR2 is FQNNGV. V was pared by 5 bases and J by 2 bases, with 14 bases between. This CDR3 region has 15 residues. The full variable domain, completed using reference TRBV11-2 and TRBJ2-3, is EAGVAQSPRYKIIEKRQSVAFWCNPISGHATLYWYQQILGQGPKLLIQFQNNGVVDDSQLPKDRFSAERLKGVDSTLKIQPAKLEDSAVYLCASSNHGQFTDTQYFGPGTRLTVL.

The table lists this clone with a count of one. This chain links TRBV7-8 with TRBJ2-1; 7 positions agree with TRBD1. The CDR3 has 14 residues. V shed 5 bases and J 3 bases; nucleotides not matched to a gene: 4. CDR1 SGHVS and CDR2 FQNEAQ come from the germline V gene. The DNA for the CDR3 is TGTGCCAGCAGCATGGACAGGTACTACAATGAGCAGTTCTTC. As protein: CASSMDRYYNEQFF.

The V gene is TRBV25-1, the J gene TRBJ1-1; D not certain. The CDR3 is 14 residues long. Germline V CDR1 and CDR2: MGHDK, SYGVNS. The V end lost 2 bases, the J end lost 4 bases, and 11 bases lay between the germline ends. The CDR3 protein is CASSEGISTTEAFF. The CDR3 coding sequence is TGTGCCAGCAGTGAAGGTATCTCTACCACTGAAGCTTTCTTT.

The V call is TRBV11-2, the J call TRBJ2-1; weak D call: TRBD2 (6 bases). The CDR3 totals 14 residues. Germline V gene sequence: CDR1 SGHAT, CDR2 FQNNGV. With 5 bases removed from V and 6 bases from J, the gap between germline ends came to 14 bases. The CDR3 spells CASSKGTSVNEQFF. As DNA, the CDR3 is TGTGCCAGCAGCAAGGGGACTTCCGTCAATGAGCAGTTCTTC.

The rearrangement links TRBV2 to TRBJ1-5; 7 nucleotides agree with TRBD1. V was clipped by 6 bases and J by 6 bases; unmatched bases: 8. The CDR3 extends over 14 amino acids. The germline V gene encodes CDR1 SNHLY and CDR2 FYNNEI. CDR3 sequence: CASRKGAQGQPQHF. The CDR3 nucleotides read TGTGCCAGCAGGAAGGGGGCGCAAGGTCAGCCCCAGCATTTT.

DNA of the CDR3: TGCAGCGTTCAGGACAGGGCAGGGCAGCCCCAGCATTTT. Protein product: CSVQDRAGQPQHF. The J gene is TRBJ1-5, the V gene TRBV29-1, with 8 bases fitting TRBD1. Trimming cost V 5 bases and J 7 bases; bases outside gene matches: 7. Per germline, CDR1 SQVTM and CDR2 ANQGSEA. This CDR3 comprises 13 residues.

This sequence joins TRBV15 and TRBJ1-5; 11 nucleotides agree with TRBD1. Germline trimming cut 1 base from V and 1 base from J; bases unmatched to any gene: 3. This CDR3 is 17 amino acids long. Germline lookup yields CDR1 LNHNV and CDR2 YYDKDF (reference sequence). The CDR3 nucleotides read TGTGCCACCAGCAGAGGGACAGGGGGCGCAAGCAATCAGCCCCAGCATTTT. Protein: CATSRGTGGASNQPQHF.

The DNA for the CDR3 is TGTGCCAGCAGTAGCAATGAAAAACTGTTTTTT. Protein: CASSSNEKLFF. The rearrangement links TRBV28 to TRBJ1-4; the D is unclear. The germline CDR1 and CDR2 sequences are MDHEN and SYDVKM. Trimming left V 5 bases short and J 5 bases short, with 3 bases between. The CDR3 is 11 residues long.

The chain links TRBV19 to TRBJ1-5; 7 bases fit TRBD1. Unmatched junction bases numbered 3, after V lost 3 bases and J lost 4 bases. The CDR3 runs to 14 residues. Germline CDR1 is LNHDA and CDR2 is SQIVND (reference sequence). The CDR3 reads CASSIHRGNQPQHF. As DNA, the CDR3 is TGTGCCAGTAGTATCCACAGGGGAAATCAGCCCCAGCATTTT.